The entry that follows covers one T cell receptor beta chain sequence. Its antigen is undetermined. Per germline, CDR1 MDHEN and CDR2 SYDVKM. After removal of 1 base from V and 3 bases from J, the junction contained 4 bases not matched to a gene. The CDR3 has 15 amino acids. Assay used: immunoSEQ multiplex PCR; TCRdb lists only in-frame clones, some missing. The data show some 150,000 clones, with about 93% seen just once and about 1.9% held by the top ten. This entry belongs to a study of T cell responses to AZD1222 COVID-19 vaccine. Study results and limitations: Per reports, nearly half of all spike-specific TCRs target regions that are unmutated in variants. Seropositive status at baseline applied to only a handful of AZD1222 recipients. Donors skewed white British and female; clonal diversity was possibly underestimated. Spike-specific TCR breadth rose after two AZD1222 doses, and depth rose as well.

The V call is TRBV28, the J call TRBJ2-7, with 9 bases fitting TRBD1. The sample consisted of peripheral blood, taken on day 0 of AZD1222 vaccination. The receptor's source is an adult in good health. The CDR3 nucleotides are TGTGCCAGCAGTTTATTTGGGACAGGGAGCTACGAGCAGTACTTC. The encoded protein is CASSLFGTGSYEQYF.